This is a list of T cell receptor beta chains from one sample in a study of T cell responses to AZD1222 COVID-19 vaccine. The table came from immunoSEQ multiplex PCR; TCRdb's copy has only in-frame clones and leaves some out. The sample contains fewer than 120,000 clones, roughly four fifths of which appear only once. Sequenced material: peripheral blood, taken on day 0 of AZD1222 vaccination. These receptors were collected from an adult in good health. Both conserved end residues are trimmed from each CDR3.

>TRBV12-3/TRBV12-4|TRBJ1-2
ASSSNRNYGYT
>TRBV6-1|TRBJ1-1
ATRFGGNTEAF
>TRBV9|TRBJ2-5
ASSVGSRAGGEETQY
>TRBV7-8|TRBJ1-5
ASSLQNPLSNQPQH
>TRBV7-2|TRBJ2-1
ASSSPGLAGNEQF
>TRBV19|TRBJ1-1
ASSTQMNTEAF
>TRBV18|TRBJ2-7
ASSPTTGGSSYEQY
>TRBV6-1|TRBJ1-2
ASSENYGGGGYT
>TRBV6-5|TRBJ2-1
ASSWGRVNNEQF
>TRBV6-6|TRBJ2-3
ASSYRPTDTQY
>TRBV18|TRBJ2-5
ASSPRTGFETQY
>TRBV5-1|TRBJ2-7
ASNKAGGSAYEQY
>TRBV10-1|TRBJ1-2
ASSESYIRFYGYT
>TRBV23-1|TRBJ2-5
ASSQSPGTGEETQY
>TRBV19|TRBJ1-3
ASRSILGASGNTIY
>TRBV24-1|TRBJ2-1
ATSVSGVNEQF
>TRBV19|TRBJ1-2
ARRDRNYYGYT
>TRBV28|TRBJ2-1
ASSTPGGAAEQF
>TRBV5-4|TRBJ2-7
ASSFDITYEQY
>TRBV15|TRBJ1-3
ATSTRSTGNTIY
>TRBV5-1|TRBJ1-1
ASSPEGGPHTEAF
>TRBV5-4|TRBJ1-2
ASSLRADVRTAGYT
>TRBV19|TRBJ2-5
ATRDRQETQY
>TRBV24-1|TRBJ2-1
ATSGRLAGSYNEQF
>TRBV23-1|TRBJ2-5
ASLNRDPGEETQY
>TRBV5-1|TRBJ2-6
ASSFAGSSGANVLT
>TRBV7-9|TRBJ2-4
ASARGATSKNIQY
>TRBV6-4|TRBJ2-1
ASSDSSGSYNEQF
>TRBV7-8|TRBJ1-4
ASSLSAGATNEKLF